This entry is about one T cell receptor (beta chain). Time point noted: after dendritic cell vaccination, including at tumor progression/relapse. The data stem from a study of glioma-infiltrating T cells after dendritic cell vaccination. About the research overall: Patients received autologous tumor lysate-pulsed dendritic cell vaccination between about 2003 and 2013. The vaccine used monocyte-derived dendritic cells pulsed overnight with autologous tumor lysate.

The ends were cut back, 4 bases at V and 4 bases at J, with 11 bases in the middle. There are 14 residues in the CDR3. Germline V gives CDR1 MNHEY, CDR2 SVGAGI. The repertoire was sequenced with immunoSEQ multiplex PCR; TCRdb's copy has only in-frame clones and lacks some. This sample has 90,000 to 140,000 clones; roughly 89% occur once, and the top ten carry over 2.5%. The sequenced sample was blood, obtained after dendritic cell vaccination. The clonotype was recovered from a human donor with glioblastoma. This chain connects TRBV6-5 to TRBJ1-3; D unresolved. CDR3 sequence (DNA): TGTGCCAGCAGTTCCACCGCGCGCGGAAACACCATATATTTT. Translation gives CASSSTARGNTIYF.